This TCR beta chain was found in a study of Graves' ophthalmopathy and Graves' hyperthyroidism. Turning to the study itself: There was a collection of peripheral blood at initial diagnosis, before any treatment.

CDR3 length equals 15 residues. V lost 2 bases to trimming and J lost 4 bases, with 14 bases between them. Of note for this clonotype: Its target is unknown.

From RNA, the CDR3 regions of TCR beta chains were amplified and sequenced. HTBI-primed RT-PCR formed the first round, and a multiplex PCR formed the second. TCRdb re-called the multiplex PCR reads through MiXCR, storing one row per CDR3 protein. This table has hundreds of thousands of distinct CDR3 sequences, about a fifth appearing once. The source of the PBMCs was less than 12 ml of fresh peripheral blood. Study conclusions and caveats: Most expanded thyroid clonotypes above 0.001 frequency also appeared in blood. Ophthalmopathy and stable hyperthyroidism were discriminated by a 13-signature model, with about 90% sensitivity and 65% to 83% specificity.

This clonotype was obtained from a woman aged 18-35 years with stable Graves' hyperthyroidism. Some clones in this sample may be carry-over from other donors' samples. Source material: peripheral blood. The chain carries TRBV12-3 or TRBV12-4 and TRBJ1-2; D might be TRBD1 (6 bases). The CDR3 sequence is CASSLLQGGGYGYTF. The CDR3 bases are TGTGCCAGCAGTTTACTACAGGGCGGGGGCTATGGCTACACCTTC.